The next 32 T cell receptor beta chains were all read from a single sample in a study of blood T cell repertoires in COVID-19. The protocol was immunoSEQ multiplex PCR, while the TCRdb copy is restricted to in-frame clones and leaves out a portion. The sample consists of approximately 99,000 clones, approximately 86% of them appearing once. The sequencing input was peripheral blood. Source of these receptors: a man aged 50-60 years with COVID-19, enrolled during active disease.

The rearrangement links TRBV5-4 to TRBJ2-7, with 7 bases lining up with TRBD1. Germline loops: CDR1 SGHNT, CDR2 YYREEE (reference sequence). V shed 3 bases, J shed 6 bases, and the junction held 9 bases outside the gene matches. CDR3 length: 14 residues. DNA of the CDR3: TGTGCCAGCAGCTGGGAGACAGGGAAGGGCGAGCAGTACTTC. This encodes CASSWETGKGEQYF.

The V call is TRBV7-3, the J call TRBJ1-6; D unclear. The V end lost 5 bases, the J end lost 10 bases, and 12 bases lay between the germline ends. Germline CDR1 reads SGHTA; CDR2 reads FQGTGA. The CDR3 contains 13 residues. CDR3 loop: CASSPHPYSPLHF. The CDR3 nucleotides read TGTGCCAGCAGCCCCCACCCCTACTCACCCCTCCACTTT.

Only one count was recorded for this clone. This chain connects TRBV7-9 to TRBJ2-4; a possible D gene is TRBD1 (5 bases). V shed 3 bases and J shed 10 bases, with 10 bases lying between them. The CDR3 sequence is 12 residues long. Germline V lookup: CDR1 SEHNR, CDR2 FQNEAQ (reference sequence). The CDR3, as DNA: TGTGCCAGCAGCTTGGACAACCCTATTCAGTACTTC. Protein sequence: CASSLDNPIQYF.

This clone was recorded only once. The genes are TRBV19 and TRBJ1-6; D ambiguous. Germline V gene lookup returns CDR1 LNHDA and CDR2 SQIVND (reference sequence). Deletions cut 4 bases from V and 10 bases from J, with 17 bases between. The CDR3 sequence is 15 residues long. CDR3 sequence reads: CASSTGAAVTSPLHF. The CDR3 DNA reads TGTGCCAGTAGTACCGGAGCTGCGGTGACGTCACCCCTCCACTTT.

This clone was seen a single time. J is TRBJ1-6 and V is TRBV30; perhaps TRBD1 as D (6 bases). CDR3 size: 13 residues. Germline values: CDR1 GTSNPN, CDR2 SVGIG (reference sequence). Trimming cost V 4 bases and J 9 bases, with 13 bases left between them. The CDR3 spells CAWTKQGASPLHF. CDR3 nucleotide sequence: TGTGCCTGGACGAAACAGGGAGCTTCACCCCTCCACTTT.

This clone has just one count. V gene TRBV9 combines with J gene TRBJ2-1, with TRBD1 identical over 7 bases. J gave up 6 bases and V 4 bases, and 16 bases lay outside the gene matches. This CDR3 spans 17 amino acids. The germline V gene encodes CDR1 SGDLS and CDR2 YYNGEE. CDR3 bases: TGTGCCAGCAGCCCCCGAATTTCCGGACAGGCGTCCAATGAGCAGTTCTTC. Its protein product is CASSPRISGQASNEQFF.

CDR3 sequence reads: CASSSGGISTDTQYF. As DNA, the CDR3 is TGCGCCAGCAGCTCGGGGGGCATCAGCACAGATACGCAGTATTTT. The J gene is TRBJ2-3, the V gene TRBV5-1; D perhaps matches TRBD2 (7 bases). Per the germline V gene, CDR1 is SGHRS and CDR2 is YFSETQ. The CDR3 is made up of 15 amino acids. Trimming left V 3 bases short and J 0 bases short, with 11 bases between.

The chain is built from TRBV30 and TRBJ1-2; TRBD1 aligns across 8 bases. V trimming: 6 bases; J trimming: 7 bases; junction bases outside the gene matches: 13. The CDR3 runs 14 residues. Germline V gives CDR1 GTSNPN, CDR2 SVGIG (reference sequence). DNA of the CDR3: TGTGCCTGCCCCCGTAGGGACAGGATCGGTGGCTACACCTTC. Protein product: CACPRRDRIGGYTF.

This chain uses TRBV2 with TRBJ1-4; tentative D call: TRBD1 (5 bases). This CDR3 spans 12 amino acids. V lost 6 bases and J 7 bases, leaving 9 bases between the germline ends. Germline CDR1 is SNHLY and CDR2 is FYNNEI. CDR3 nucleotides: TGTGCCAGCAGGCAGGGTAGTGAAAAACTGTTTTTT. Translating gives CASRQGSEKLFF.

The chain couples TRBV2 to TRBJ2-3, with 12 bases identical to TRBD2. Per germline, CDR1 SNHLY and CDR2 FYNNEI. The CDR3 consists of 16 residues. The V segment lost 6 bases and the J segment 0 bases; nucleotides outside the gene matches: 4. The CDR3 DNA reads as TGTGCCAGCAGGACGACTAGCGGGGGCAGCACAGATACGCAGTATTTT. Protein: CASRTTSGGSTDTQYF.

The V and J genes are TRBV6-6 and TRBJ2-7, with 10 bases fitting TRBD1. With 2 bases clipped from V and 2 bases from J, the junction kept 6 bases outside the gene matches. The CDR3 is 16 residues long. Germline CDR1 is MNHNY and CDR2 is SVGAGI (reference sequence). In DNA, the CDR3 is TGTGCCAGCAGTTACCCGACAGGGGGCGACCCCTACGAGCAGTACTTC. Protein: CASSYPTGGDPYEQYF.

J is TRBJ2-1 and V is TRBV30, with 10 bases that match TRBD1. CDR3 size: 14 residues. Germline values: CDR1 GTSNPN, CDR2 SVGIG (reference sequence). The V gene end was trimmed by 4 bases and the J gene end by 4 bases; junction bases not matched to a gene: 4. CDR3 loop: CAWTPGQGYNEQFF. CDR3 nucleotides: TGTGCCTGGACGCCGGGACAGGGGTACAATGAGCAGTTCTTC.

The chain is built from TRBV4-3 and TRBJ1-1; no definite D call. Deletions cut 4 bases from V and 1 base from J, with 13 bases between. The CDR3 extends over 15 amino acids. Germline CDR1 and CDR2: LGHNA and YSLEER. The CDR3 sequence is CASSRSESKNTEAFF. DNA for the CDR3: TGCGCCAGCAGCCGCAGCGAGAGCAAGAACACTGAAGCTTTCTTT.

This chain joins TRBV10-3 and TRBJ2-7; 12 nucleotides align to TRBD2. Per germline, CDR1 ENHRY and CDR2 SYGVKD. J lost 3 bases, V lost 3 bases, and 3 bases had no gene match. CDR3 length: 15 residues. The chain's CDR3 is CAISELAGGNYEQYF. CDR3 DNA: TGTGCCATCAGTGAACTAGCGGGGGGCAACTACGAGCAGTACTTC.

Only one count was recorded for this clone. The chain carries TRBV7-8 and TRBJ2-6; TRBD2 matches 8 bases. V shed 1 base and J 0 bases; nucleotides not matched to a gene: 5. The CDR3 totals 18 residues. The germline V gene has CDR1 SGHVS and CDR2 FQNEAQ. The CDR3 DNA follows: TGTGCCAGCAGCTTAGTGCTAGCGGGTAGCTCTGGGGCCAACGTCCTGACTTTC. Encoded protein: CASSLVLAGSSGANVLTF.

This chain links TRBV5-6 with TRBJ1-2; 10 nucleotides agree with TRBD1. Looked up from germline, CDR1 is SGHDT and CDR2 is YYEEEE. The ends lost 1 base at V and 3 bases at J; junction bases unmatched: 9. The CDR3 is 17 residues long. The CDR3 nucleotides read TGTGCCAGCAGCTTGTCCCACGGGACAGGGGAGTACTATGGCTACACCTTC. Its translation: CASSLSHGTGEYYGYTF.

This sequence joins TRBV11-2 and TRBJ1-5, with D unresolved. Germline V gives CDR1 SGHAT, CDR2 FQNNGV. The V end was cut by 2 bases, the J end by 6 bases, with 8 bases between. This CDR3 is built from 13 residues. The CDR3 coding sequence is TGTGCCAGCAGCTTAATTTCCAGTCAGCCCCAGCATTTT. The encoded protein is CASSLISSQPQHF. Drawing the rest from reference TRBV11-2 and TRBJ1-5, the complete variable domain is EAGVAQSPRYKIIEKRQSVAFWCNPISGHATLYWYQQILGQGPKLLIQFQNNGVVDDSQLPKDRFSAERLKGVDSTLKIQPAKLEDSAVYLCASSLISSQPQHFGDGTRLSIL.

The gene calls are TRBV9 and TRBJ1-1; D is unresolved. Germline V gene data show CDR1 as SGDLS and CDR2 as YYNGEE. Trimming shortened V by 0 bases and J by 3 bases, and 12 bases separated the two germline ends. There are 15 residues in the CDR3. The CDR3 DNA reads TGTGCCAGCAGCGTAGGGCAGATGGGAGACACTGAAGCTTTCTTT. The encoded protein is CASSVGQMGDTEAFF.

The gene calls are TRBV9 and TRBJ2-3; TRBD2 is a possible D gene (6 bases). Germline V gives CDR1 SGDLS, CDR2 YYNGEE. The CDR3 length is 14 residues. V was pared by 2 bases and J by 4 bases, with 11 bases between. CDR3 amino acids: CASSVGGAADTQYF. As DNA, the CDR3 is TGTGCCAGCAGCGTGGGAGGCGCGGCAGATACGCAGTATTTT.

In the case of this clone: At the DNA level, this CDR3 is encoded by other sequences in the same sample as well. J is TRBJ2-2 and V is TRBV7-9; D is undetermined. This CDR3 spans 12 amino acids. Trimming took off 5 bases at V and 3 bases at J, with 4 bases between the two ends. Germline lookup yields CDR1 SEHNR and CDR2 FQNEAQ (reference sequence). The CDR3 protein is CASSPYTGELFF. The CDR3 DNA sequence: TGTGCCAGCAGCCCCTACACCGGGGAGCTGTTTTTT.

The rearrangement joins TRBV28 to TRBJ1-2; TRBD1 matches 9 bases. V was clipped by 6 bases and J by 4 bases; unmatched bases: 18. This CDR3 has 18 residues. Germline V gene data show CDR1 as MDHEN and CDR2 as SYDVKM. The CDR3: CASSPNRGREALGYGYTF. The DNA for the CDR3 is TGTGCCAGCAGCCCAAACAGGGGGCGCGAGGCGTTAGGCTATGGCTACACCTTC.

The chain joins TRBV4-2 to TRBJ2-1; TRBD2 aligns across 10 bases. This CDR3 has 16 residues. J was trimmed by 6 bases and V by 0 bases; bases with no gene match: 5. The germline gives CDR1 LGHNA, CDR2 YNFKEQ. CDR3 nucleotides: TGTGCCAGCAGCCAAGACTCTAGCGGGGGTGGCAATGAGCAGTTCTTC. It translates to CASSQDSSGGGNEQFF.

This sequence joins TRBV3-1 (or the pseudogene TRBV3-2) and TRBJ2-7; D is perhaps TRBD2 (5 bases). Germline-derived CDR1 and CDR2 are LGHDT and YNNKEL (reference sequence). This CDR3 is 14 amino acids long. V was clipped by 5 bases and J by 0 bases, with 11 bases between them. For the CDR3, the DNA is TGTGCCAGCAGCTCGAGCGGATCCTCCTACGAGCAGTACTTC. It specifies CASSSSGSSYEQYF.

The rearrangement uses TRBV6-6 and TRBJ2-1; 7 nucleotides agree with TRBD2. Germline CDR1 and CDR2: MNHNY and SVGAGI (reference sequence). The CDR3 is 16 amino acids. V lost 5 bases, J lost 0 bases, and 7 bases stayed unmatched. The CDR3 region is CASSNARGDSYNEQFF. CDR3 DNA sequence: TGTGCCAGCAGTAACGCCCGGGGGGACTCCTACAATGAGCAGTTCTTC.

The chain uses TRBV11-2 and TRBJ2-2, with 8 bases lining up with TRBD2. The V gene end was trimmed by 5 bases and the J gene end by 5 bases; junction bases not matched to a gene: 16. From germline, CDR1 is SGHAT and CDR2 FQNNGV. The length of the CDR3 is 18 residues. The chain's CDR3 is CASSPVYGRAGRTGELFF. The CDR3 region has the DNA TGTGCCAGCAGCCCCGTATACGGGAGGGCAGGAAGGACCGGGGAGCTGTTTTTT.

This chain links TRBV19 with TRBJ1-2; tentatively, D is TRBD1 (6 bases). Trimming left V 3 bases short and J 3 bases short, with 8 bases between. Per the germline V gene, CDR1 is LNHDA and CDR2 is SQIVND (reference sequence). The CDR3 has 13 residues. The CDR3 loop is CASSIRTDYGYTF. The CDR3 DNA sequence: TGTGCCAGTAGTATTAGGACAGACTATGGCTACACCTTC.

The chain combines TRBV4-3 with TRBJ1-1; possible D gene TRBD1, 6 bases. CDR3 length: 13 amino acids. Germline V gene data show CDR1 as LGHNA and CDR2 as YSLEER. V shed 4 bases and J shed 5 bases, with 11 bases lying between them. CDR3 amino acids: CASSRTERTEAFF. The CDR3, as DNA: TGCGCCAGCAGCCGGACAGAGAGGACTGAAGCTTTCTTT.

For the CDR3, the DNA is TGTGCCAGCAGTCGGGACAGGATAGAGGCACAGCCCCAGCATTTT. Its translation is CASSRDRIEAQPQHF. The gene calls are TRBV28 and TRBJ1-5; 8 positions agree with TRBD1. CDR1 is MDHEN, CDR2 SYDVKM, per germline. The CDR3 length is 15 residues. Trimming cost V 5 bases and J 7 bases; bases outside gene matches: 10.

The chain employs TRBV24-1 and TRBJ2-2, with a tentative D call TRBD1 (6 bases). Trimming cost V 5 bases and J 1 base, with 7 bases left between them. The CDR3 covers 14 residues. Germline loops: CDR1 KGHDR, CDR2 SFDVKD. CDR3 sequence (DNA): TGTGCCACCAGTGCCAGGGGGAACACCGGGGAGCTGTTTTTT. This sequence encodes CATSARGNTGELFF.

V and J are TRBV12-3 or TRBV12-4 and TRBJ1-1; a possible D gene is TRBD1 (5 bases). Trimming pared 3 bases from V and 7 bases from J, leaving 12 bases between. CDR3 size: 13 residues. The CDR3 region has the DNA TGTGCCAGCAGTTTGGGGCAGTGGGGTGAAGCTTTCTTT. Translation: CASSLGQWGEAFF.

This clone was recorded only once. This CDR3 reads CASSFGSDGYTF. CDR3 DNA: TGTGCCAGCAGCTTCGGGTCCGACGGCTACACCTTC. The chain is built from TRBV11-2 and TRBJ1-2; D gene uncertain. The V gene lost 3 bases and the J gene lost 8 bases, with 10 bases spanning the gap. The CDR3 loop spans 12 amino acids. Germline V lookup: CDR1 SGHAT, CDR2 FQNNGV.

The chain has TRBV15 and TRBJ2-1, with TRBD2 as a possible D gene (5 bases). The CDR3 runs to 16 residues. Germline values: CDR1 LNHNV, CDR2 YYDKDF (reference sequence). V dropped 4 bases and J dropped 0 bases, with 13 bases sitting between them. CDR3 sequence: CATSNRRDYSYNEQFF. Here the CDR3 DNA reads TGTGCCACCAGCAATCGCCGGGATTACTCCTACAATGAGCAGTTCTTC.